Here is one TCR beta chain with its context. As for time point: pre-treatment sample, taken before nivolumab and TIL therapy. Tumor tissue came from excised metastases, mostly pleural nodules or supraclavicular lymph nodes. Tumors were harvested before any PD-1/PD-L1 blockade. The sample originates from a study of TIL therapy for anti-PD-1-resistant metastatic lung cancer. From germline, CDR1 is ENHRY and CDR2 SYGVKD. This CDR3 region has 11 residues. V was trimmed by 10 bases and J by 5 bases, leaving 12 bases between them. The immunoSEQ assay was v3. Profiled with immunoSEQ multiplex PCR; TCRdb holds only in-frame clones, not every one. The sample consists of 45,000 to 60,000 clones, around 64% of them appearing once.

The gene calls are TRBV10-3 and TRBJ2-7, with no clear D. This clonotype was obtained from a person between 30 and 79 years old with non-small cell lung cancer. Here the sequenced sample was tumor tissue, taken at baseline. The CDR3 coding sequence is TGTGCCACCCGTGGCGGCCACGAGCAGTACTTC. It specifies CATRGGHEQYF.